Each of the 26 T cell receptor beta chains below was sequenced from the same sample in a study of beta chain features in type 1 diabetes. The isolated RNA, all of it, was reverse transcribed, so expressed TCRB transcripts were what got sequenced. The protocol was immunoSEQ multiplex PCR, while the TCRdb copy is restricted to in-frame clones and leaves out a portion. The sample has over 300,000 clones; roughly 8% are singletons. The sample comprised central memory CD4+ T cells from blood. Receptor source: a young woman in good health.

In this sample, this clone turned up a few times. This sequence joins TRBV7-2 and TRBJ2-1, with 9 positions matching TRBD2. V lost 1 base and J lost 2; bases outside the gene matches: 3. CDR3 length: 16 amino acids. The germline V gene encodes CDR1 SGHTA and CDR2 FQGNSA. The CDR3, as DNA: TGTGCCAGCAGCTTAGGACTAGCGGCAGCCTACAATGAGCAGTTCTTC. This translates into CASSLGLAAAYNEQFF.

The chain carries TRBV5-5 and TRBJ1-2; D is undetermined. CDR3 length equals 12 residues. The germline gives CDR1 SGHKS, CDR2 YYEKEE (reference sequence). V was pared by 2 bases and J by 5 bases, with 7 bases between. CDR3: CASSFQGYGYTF. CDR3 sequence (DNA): TGTGCCAGCAGCTTTCAAGGTTATGGCTACACCTTC.

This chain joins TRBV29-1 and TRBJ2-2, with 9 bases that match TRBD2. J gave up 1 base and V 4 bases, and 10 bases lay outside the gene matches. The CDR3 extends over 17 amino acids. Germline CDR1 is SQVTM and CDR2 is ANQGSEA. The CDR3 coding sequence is TGCAGCGTTGTGACTAGCGGCAGCGATTTGAACACCGGGGAGCTGTTTTTT. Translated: CSVVTSGSDLNTGELFF.

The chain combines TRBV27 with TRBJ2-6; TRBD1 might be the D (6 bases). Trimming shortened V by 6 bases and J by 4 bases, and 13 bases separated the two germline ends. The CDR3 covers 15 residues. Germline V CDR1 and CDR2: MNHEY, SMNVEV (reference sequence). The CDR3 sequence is CASRRPGVGANVLTF. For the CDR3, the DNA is TGTGCCAGCAGGCGCCCAGGGGTGGGGGCCAACGTCCTGACTTTC. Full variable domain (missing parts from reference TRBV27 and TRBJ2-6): EAQVTQNPRYLITVTGKKLTVTCSQNMNHEYMSWYRQDPGLGLRQIYYSMNVEVTDKGDVPEGYKVSRKEKRNFPLILESPSPNQTSLYFCASRRPGVGANVLTFGAGSRLTVL.

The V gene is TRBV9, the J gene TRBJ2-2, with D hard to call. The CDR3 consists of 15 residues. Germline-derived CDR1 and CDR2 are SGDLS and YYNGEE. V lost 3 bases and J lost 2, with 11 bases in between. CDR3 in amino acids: CASSAYVGNTGELFF. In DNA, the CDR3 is TGTGCCAGCAGCGCATACGTAGGAAACACCGGGGAGCTGTTTTTT.

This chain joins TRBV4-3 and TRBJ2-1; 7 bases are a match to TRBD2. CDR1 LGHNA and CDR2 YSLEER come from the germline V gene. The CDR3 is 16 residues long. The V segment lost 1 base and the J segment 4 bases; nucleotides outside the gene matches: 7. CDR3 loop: CASSQARGGSYNEQFF. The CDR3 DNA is TGCGCCAGCAGCCAAGCCCGGGGCGGGAGTTACAATGAGCAGTTCTTC.

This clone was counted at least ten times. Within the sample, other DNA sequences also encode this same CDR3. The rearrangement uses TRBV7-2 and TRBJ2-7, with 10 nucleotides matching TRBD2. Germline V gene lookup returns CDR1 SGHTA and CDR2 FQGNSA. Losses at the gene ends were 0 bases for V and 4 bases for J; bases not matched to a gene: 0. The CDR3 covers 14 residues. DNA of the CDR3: TGTGCCAGCAGCTTAGCTAGCGGGAGGTACGAGCAGTACTTC. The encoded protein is CASSLASGRYEQYF.

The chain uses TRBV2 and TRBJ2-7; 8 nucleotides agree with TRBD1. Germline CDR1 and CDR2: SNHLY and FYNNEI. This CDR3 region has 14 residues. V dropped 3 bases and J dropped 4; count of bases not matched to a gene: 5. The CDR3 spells CASSDGQGAYEQYF. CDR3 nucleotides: TGTGCCAGCAGTGACGGTCAGGGGGCATACGAGCAGTACTTC.

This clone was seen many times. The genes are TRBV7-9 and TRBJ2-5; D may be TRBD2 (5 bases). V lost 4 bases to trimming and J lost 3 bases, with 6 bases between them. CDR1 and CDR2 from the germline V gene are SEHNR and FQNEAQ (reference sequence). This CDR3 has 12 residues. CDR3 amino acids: CASSYGEETQYF. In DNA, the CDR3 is TGTGCCAGCAGCTACGGGGAAGAGACCCAGTACTTC. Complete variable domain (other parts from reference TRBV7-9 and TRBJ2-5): DTGVSQNPRHKITKRGQNVTFRCDPISEHNRLYWYRQTLGQGPEFLTYFQNEAQLEKSRLLSDRFSAERPKGSFSTLEIQRTEQGDSAMYLCASSYGEETQYFGPGTRLLVL.

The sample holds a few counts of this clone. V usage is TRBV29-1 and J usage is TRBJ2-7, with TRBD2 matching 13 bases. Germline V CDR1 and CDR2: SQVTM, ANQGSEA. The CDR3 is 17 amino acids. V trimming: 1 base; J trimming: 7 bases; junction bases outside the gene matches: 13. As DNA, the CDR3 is TGCAGCGTTGAAGGGGGGACTAGCGGGAAGATAAGTGGGGAGCAGTACTTC. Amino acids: CSVEGGTSGKISGEQYF.

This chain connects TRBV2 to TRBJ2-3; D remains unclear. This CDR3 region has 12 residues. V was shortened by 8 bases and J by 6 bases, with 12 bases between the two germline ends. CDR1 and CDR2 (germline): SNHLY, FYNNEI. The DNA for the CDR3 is TGTGCCAGCGGACCGAGTGTCGATACGCAGTATTTT. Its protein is CASGPSVDTQYF.

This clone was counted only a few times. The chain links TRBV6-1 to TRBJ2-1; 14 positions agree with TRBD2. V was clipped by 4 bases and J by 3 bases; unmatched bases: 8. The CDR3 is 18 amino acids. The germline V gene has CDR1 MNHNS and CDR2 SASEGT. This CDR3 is CASSAGLAGGSRYNEQFF. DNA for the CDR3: TGTGCCAGCAGTGCCGGACTAGCGGGAGGAAGCCGCTACAATGAGCAGTTCTTC.

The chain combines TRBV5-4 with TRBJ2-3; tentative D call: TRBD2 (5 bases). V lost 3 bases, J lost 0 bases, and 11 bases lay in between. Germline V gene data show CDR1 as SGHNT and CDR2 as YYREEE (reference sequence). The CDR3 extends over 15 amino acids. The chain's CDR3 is CASSSREISTDTQYF. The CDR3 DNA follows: TGTGCCAGCAGCTCGAGGGAAATTAGCACAGATACGCAGTATTTT. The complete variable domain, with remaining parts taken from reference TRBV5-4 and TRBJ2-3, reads ETGVTQSPTHLIKTRGQQVTLRCSSQSGHNTVSWYQQALGQGPQFIFQYYREEENGRGNFPPRFSGLQFPNYSSELNVNALELDDSALYLCASSSREISTDTQYFGPGTRLTVL.

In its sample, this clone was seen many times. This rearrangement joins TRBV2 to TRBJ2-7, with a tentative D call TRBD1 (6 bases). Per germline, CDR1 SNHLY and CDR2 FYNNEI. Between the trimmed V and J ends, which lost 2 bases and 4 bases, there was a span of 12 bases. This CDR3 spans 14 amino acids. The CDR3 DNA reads TGTGCCAGCAGTGAAAGGACAGCGAGATACGAGCAGTACTTC. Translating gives CASSERTARYEQYF. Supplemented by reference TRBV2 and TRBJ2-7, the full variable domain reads EPEVTQTPSHQVTQMGQEVILRCVPISNHLYFYWYRQILGQKVEFLVSFYNNEISEKSEIFDDQFSVERPDGSNFTLKIRSTKLEDSAMYFCASSERTARYEQYFGPGTRLTVT.

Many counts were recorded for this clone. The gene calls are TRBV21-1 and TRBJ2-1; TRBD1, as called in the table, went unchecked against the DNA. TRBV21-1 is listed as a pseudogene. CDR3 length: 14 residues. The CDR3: CASSVGQGYNEQFF. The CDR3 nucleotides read TGTGCCAGCAGCGTTGGACAGGGGTACAATGAGCAGTTCTTC.

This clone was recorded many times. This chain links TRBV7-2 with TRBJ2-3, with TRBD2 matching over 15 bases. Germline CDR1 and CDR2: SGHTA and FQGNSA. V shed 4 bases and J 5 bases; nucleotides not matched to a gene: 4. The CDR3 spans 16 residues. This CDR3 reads CASSSGLAGGVDTQYF. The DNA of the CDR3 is TGTGCCAGCAGCTCCGGACTAGCGGGAGGGGTAGATACGCAGTATTTT.

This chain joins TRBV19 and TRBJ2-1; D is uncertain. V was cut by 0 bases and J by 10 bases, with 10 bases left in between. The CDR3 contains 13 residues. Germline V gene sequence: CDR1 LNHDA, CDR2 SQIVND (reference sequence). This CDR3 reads CASSIDPAWEQFF. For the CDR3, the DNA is TGTGCCAGTAGTATAGATCCCGCTTGGGAGCAGTTCTTC.

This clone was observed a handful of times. The DNA of the CDR3 is TGTGCCATCAGTCCCGGGACAGGGTCCAAAAACATTCAGTACTTC. As protein: CAISPGTGSKNIQYF. The V call is TRBV10-3, the J call TRBJ2-4, with TRBD1 identical over 9 bases. V lost 5 bases to trimming and J lost 2 bases; unmatched junction nucleotides: 4. There are 15 residues in the CDR3. Germline V gives CDR1 ENHRY, CDR2 SYGVKD.

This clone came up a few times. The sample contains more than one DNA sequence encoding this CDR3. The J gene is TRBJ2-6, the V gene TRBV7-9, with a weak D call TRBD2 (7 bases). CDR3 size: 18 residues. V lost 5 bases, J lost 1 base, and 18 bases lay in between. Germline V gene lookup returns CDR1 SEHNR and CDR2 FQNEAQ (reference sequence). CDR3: CASSPPRGARSGANVLTF. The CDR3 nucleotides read TGTGCCAGCAGCCCCCCCCGGGGGGCGCGGTCTGGGGCCAACGTCCTGACTTTC. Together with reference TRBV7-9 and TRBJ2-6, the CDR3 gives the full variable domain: DTGVSQNPRHKITKRGQNVTFRCDPISEHNRLYWYRQTLGQGPEFLTYFQNEAQLEKSRLLSDRFSAERPKGSFSTLEIQRTEQGDSAMYLCASSPPRGARSGANVLTFGAGSRLTVL.

CDR3 in DNA: TGTGCCAGCAGCCCCCTACCGGGACAGGGGGGCGAAAACATTCAGTACTTC. Its translation: CASSPLPGQGGENIQYF. The V gene is TRBV28, the J gene TRBJ2-4, with 11 bases identical to TRBD1. Trimming at V came to 6 bases and at J to 5 bases, leaving 12 bases not matched to a gene. The CDR3 is 17 amino acids. Germline V gene lookup returns CDR1 MDHEN and CDR2 SYDVKM.

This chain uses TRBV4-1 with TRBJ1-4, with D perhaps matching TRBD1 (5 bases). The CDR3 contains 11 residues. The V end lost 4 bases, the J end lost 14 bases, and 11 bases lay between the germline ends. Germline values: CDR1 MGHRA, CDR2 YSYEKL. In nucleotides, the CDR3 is TGCGCCAGCAGCCGGGCAGGGAGGCTGTTTTTT. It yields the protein CASSRAGRLFF.

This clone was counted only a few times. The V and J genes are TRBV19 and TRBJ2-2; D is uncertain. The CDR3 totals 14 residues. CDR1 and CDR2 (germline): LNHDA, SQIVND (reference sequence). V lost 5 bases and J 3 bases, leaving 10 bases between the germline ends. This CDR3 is CASSPRRHTGELFF. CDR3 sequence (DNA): TGTGCCAGTAGTCCCCGGCGCCACACCGGGGAGCTGTTTTTT. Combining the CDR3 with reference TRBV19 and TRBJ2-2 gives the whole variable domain DGGITQSPKYLFRKEGQNVTLSCEQNLNHDAMYWYRQDPGQGLRLIYYSQIVNDFQKGDIAEGYSVSREKKESFPLTVTSAQKNPTAFYLCASSPRRHTGELFFGEGSRLTVL.

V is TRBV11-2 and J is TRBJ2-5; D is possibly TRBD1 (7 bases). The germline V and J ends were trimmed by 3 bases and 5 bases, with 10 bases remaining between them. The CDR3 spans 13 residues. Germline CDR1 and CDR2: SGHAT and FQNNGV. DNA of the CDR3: TGTGCCAGCAGCTTCTCAGGGGGGGAGACCCAGTACTTC. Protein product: CASSFSGGETQYF.

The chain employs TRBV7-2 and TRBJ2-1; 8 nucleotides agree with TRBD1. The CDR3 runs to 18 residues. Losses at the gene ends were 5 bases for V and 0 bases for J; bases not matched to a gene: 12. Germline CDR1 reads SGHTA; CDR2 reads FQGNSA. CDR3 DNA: TGTGCCAGCAGCCCGCCCGCCGGGGGACAGGTCTCCTACAATGAGCAGTTCTTC. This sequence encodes CASSPPAGGQVSYNEQFF.

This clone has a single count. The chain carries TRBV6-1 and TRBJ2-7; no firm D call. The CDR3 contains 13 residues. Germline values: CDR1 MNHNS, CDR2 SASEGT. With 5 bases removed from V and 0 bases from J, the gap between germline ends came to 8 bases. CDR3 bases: TGTGCCAGCAGTTTGCACTTCTCCTACGAGCAGTACTTC. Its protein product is CASSLHFSYEQYF.

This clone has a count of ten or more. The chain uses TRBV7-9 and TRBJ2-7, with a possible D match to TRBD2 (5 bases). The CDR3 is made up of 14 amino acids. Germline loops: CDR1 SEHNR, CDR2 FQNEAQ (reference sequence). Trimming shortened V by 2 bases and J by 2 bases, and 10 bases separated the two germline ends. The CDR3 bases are TGTGCCAGCAGCTTAAACAGCGGTACCTACGAGCAGTACTTC. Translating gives CASSLNSGTYEQYF.